The source of this T cell receptor (beta chain) is a study of vaccination and CD4 T cells after COVID-19. Notes on this clonotype: Its antigen is unidentified.

Noted treatment: approximately 9-day PBMC culture with coronavirus spike peptide pools or control peptides (ViraFEST assay). The collection of CD4+ T cells from the unexposed donor took place before the COVID-19 pandemic (2011-2018). V lost 3 bases and J 10 bases, leaving 13 bases between the germline ends. The germline V gene encodes CDR1 MNHEY and CDR2 SMNVEV (reference sequence). The CDR3 contains 14 residues. Sequencing of the DNA from cultured CD4+ T cells was carried out with the Oncomine TCR Beta short-read assay. It was cultured CD4+ T cells from which genomic DNA was extracted. MiXCR, applied by TCRdb to the PCR reads, yields one record per CDR3 protein. The sample has over 9,500 distinct CDR3 sequences; under 40% are singletons.

The sequence came from a human donor in good health. Material: CD4+ T cells from blood, cultured in vitro. This chain connects TRBV27 to TRBJ1-6, with D possibly TRBD1 on 5 matching bases. As DNA, the CDR3 is TGTGCCAGCAGTTTTTTAACAGGTTACTCACCCCTCCACTTT. This gives the protein CASSFLTGYSPLHF.